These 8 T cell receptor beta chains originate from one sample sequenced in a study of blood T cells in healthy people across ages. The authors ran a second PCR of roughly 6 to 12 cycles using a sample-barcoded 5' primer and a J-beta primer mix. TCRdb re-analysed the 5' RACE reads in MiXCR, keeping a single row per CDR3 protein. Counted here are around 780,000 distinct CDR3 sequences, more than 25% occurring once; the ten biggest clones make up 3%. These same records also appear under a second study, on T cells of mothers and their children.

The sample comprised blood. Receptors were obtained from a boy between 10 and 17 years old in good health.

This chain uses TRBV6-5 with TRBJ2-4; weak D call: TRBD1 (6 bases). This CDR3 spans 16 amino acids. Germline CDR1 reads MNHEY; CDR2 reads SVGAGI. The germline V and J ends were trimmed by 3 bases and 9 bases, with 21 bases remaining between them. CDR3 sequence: CASSYREPGTRGIQYF. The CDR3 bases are TGTGCCAGCAGTTATCGAGAACCGGGAACCAGGGGCATTCAGTACTTC.

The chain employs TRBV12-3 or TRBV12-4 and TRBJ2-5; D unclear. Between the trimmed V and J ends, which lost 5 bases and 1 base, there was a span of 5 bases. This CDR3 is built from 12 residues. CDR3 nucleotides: TGTGCCAGCAGTCCTGCCCAAGAGACCCAGTACTTC. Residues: CASSPAQETQYF.

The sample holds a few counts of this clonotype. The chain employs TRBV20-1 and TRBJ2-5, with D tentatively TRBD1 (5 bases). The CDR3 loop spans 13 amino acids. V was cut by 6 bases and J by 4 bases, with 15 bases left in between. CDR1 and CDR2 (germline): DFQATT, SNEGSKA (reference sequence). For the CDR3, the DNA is TGCAGTGCAAGTGGGGCTTCGGTAGAGACCCAGTACTTC. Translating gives CSASGASVETQYF.

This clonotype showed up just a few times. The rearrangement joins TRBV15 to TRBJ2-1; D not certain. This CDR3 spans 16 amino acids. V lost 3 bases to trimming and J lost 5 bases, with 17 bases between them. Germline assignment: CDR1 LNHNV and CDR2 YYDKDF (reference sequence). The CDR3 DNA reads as TGTGCCACCAGCAGCGGTGGGTCCTCCCTAGACAATGAGCAGTTCTTC. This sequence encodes CATSSGGSSLDNEQFF.

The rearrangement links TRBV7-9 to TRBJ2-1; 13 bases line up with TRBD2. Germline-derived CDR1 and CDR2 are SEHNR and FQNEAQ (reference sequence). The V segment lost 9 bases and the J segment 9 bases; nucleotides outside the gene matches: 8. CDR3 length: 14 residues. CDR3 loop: CASNGLAGDFEQFF. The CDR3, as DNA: TGTGCCAGTAACGGACTAGCGGGAGACTTTGAGCAGTTCTTC.

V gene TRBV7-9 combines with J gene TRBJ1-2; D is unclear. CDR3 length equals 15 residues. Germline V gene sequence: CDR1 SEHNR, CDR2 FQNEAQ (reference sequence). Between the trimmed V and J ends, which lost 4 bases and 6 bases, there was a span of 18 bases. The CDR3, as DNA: TGTGCCAGCAGCTCTGGCGGCAGGCCGAGGGATGGCTACACCTTC. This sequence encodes CASSSGGRPRDGYTF.

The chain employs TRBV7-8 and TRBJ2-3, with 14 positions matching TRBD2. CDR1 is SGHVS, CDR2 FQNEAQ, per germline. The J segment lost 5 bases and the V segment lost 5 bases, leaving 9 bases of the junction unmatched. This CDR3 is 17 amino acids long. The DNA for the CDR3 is TGTGCCAGCAGCACGAGACTAGCGGGGGGGAGAAAAGATACGCAGTATTTT. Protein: CASSTRLAGGRKDTQYF.

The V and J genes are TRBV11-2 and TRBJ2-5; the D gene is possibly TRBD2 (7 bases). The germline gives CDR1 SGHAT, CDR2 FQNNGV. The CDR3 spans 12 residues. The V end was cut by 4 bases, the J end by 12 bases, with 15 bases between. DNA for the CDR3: TGTGCCAGCAGCTCGTGGAGGGGGAGGGAGTACTTC. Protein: CASSSWRGREYF. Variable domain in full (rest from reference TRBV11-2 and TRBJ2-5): EAGVAQSPRYKIIEKRQSVAFWCNPISGHATLYWYQQILGQGPKLLIQFQNNGVVDDSQLPKDRFSAERLKGVDSTLKIQPAKLEDSAVYLCASSSWRGREYFGPGTRLLVL.